This is a list of T cell receptor beta chains from one sample in a study of Ad26.COV2.S vaccination and SARS-CoV-2 variants. Libraries were prepared by immunoSEQ multiplex PCR; TCRdb keeps only in-frame clonotypes and omits some of them. The sample gives about 480,000 clones, around 90% of which show up once; roughly 13% is in the top ten. The source was peripheral blood, collected in a trial of Ad26.COV2.S vaccine versus placebo. These receptor sequences come from a person aged 18-65 years who received the Ad26.COV2.S COVID-19 vaccine or a placebo. The CDR3 runs from the conserved cysteine through the conserved F or W. A D gene is named only where the DNA matches it firmly. Rows give clone size only sometimes, using once, few, many, or a class for an expanded clone.

abundance: once
j_gene: TRBJ2-7
d_gene: TRBD2
len: 14
v_gene: TRBV11-2
CDR3nt: TGTGCCAGCAGGGGAGCGGGAAGTGAATACGAGCAGTACTTC
CDR3aa: CASRGAGSEYEQYF

abundance: NA
j_gene: TRBJ1-2
d_gene: NA
len: 13
v_gene: TRBV19
CDR3nt: TGTGCCACCAAATCACTGGCTAACTATGGCTACACCTTC
CDR3aa: CATKSLANYGYTF

abundance: once
j_gene: TRBJ2-2
d_gene: NA
len: 17
v_gene: TRBV14
CDR3nt: TGTGCCAGCAGCCCAATGGGATACAGGGCCCGGACCGGGGAGCTGTTTTTT
CDR3aa: CASSPMGYRARTGELFF

abundance: once
j_gene: TRBJ2-2
d_gene: TRBD1
len: 20
v_gene: TRBV27
CDR3nt: TGTGCCAGCAGAAAAAACGCGGGACAGGGTCTAGGCGCGAACACCGGGGAGCTGTTTTTT
CDR3aa: CASRKNAGQGLGANTGELFF

abundance: NA
j_gene: TRBJ2-1
d_gene: NA
len: 12
v_gene: TRBV7-9
CDR3nt: TGTGCCAGCAGCTGGGGCTACAATGAGCAGTTCTTC
CDR3aa: CASSWGYNEQFF

abundance: NA
j_gene: TRBJ2-2
d_gene: NA
len: 13
v_gene: TRBV7-8
CDR3nt: TGTGCCAGCAGCTCACTTAGCACCGGGGAGCTGTTTTTT
CDR3aa: CASSSLSTGELFF

abundance: NA
j_gene: TRBJ2-6
d_gene: TRBD1
len: 17
v_gene: TRBV28
CDR3nt: TGTGCCAGCAGTTTCCGGGACAGGGGTTCGGGGGCCAACGTCCTGACTTTC
CDR3aa: CASSFRDRGSGANVLTF

abundance: NA
j_gene: TRBJ2-7
d_gene: NA
len: 16
v_gene: TRBV28
CDR3nt: TGTGCCAGCAGTTTAGTAGGGGGAGGCAGGGCCTACGAGCAGTACTTC
CDR3aa: CASSLVGGGRAYEQYF

abundance: NA
j_gene: TRBJ2-5
d_gene: TRBD2
len: 15
v_gene: TRBV9
CDR3nt: TGTGCCAGCAGCGTGACAGGCGGGAGGTACGAGACCCAGTACTTC
CDR3aa: CASSVTGGRYETQYF

abundance: NA
j_gene: TRBJ1-3
d_gene: NA
len: 15
v_gene: TRBV11-2
CDR3nt: TGTGCCAGCAGCCCCCAAGGGCGACAGGGAAACACCATATATTTT
CDR3aa: CASSPQGRQGNTIYF

abundance: NA
j_gene: TRBJ2-7
d_gene: NA
len: 12
v_gene: TRBV19
CDR3nt: TGTGCCAGTAGCCCCTCGGGGGTTGAGCAGTACTTC
CDR3aa: CASSPSGVEQYF

abundance: NA
j_gene: TRBJ2-1
d_gene: NA
len: 15
v_gene: TRBV6-2/TRBV6-3
CDR3nt: TGTGCCAGCAGTTTTCCGGGGGGCTTCTACAATGAGCAGTTCTTC
CDR3aa: CASSFPGGFYNEQFF

abundance: NA
j_gene: TRBJ1-4
d_gene: TRBD1
len: 15
v_gene: TRBV28
CDR3nt: TGTGCCAGCAGTTTGGTGGGACAGGAATCTGAAAAACTGTTTTTT
CDR3aa: CASSLVGQESEKLFF

abundance: few
j_gene: TRBJ1-3
d_gene: NA
len: 15
v_gene: TRBV28
CDR3nt: TGTGCCAGCGCGGAGGGGATCAACTCTGGAAACACCATATATTTT
CDR3aa: CASAEGINSGNTIYF

abundance: NA
j_gene: TRBJ2-5
d_gene: TRBD2
len: 16
v_gene: TRBV7-6
CDR3nt: TGTGCCAGCAGCCCCCTAGCGGGAGTGGACGGCGAGACCCAGTACTTC
CDR3aa: CASSPLAGVDGETQYF

abundance: once
j_gene: TRBJ1-1
d_gene: NA
len: 14
v_gene: TRBV9
CDR3nt: TGTGCCAGCAGCGTAGGCGGAATGAACACTGAAGCTTTCTTT
CDR3aa: CASSVGGMNTEAFF

abundance: NA
j_gene: TRBJ2-5
d_gene: NA
len: 14
v_gene: TRBV5-1
CDR3nt: TGCGCCAGCAGCTTGGGAGGGACCAGAGAGACCCAGTACTTC
CDR3aa: CASSLGGTRETQYF

abundance: NA
j_gene: TRBJ2-1
d_gene: NA
len: 15
v_gene: TRBV7-6
CDR3nt: TGTGCCAGCAGCAACCGGGACTCCTCCTACAATGAGCAGTTCTTC
CDR3aa: CASSNRDSSYNEQFF